These 18 T cell receptor beta chains came from one sample sequenced in a study of shared clonotypes between healthy human individuals. Sequencing was performed with immunoSEQ multiplex PCR; in TCRdb, only in-frame clones are kept and a portion is missing. Here the sample spans around 1.5 million clones, 95% to 99% being singletons. Source material: naive CD4+ T cells sorted from blood. Subset reported: CD45RA+ positively selected. Receptors originate from a man aged 25 to 40 in good health.

The J gene is TRBJ1-2, the V gene TRBV7-6; D is unclear. Trimming cost V 5 bases and J 3 bases, with 19 bases left between them. Germline CDR1 and CDR2: SGHVS and FNYEAQ. This CDR3 has 16 residues. The CDR3 coding sequence is TGTGCCAGCAGCCCTAGCGATCTGGAGCCGTACTATGGCTACACCTTC. It is translated as CASSPSDLEPYYGYTF.

The chain joins TRBV15 to TRBJ2-5; no clear D gene. The V end was cut by 0 bases, the J end by 4 bases, with 6 bases between. There are 13 residues in the CDR3. Germline CDR1 and CDR2: LNHNV and YYDKDF (reference sequence). The CDR3 nucleotides read TGTGCCACCAGCAGAGATTTGCGAGAGACCCAGTACTTC. It yields the protein CATSRDLRETQYF.

The chain couples TRBV6-1 to TRBJ2-1, with no clear D. There are 14 residues in the CDR3. The ends were cut back, 7 bases at V and 0 bases at J, with 10 bases in the middle. Germline-derived CDR1 and CDR2 are MNHNS and SASEGT. The CDR3 nucleotides read TGTGCCAGCATAGTGGGGATCTCCTACAATGAGCAGTTCTTC. It yields the protein CASIVGISYNEQFF.

This sequence joins TRBV19 and TRBJ2-3, with 9 bases aligning to TRBD1. This CDR3 contains 18 residues. V was pared by 9 bases and J by 2 bases, with 18 bases of the junction left unmatched. Per germline, CDR1 LNHDA and CDR2 SQIVND (reference sequence). CDR3 region: CASLEGDRVCHDTDTQYF. CDR3 in DNA: TGTGCCAGCCTTGAGGGGGACAGGGTCTGTCACGACACAGATACGCAGTATTTT.

This clone is a singleton in its sample. V usage is TRBV6-4 and J usage is TRBJ2-1, with D perhaps matching TRBD2 (5 bases). Deletions cut 6 bases from V and 3 bases from J, with 15 bases between. The germline gives CDR1 MRHNA, CDR2 SNTAGT. The CDR3 loop spans 15 amino acids. The CDR3 region is CASSNMAGVYNEQFF. The CDR3 bases are TGTGCCAGCAGCAATATGGCGGGCGTCTACAATGAGCAGTTCTTC.

The chain is built from TRBV7-2 and TRBJ2-3; a possible D gene is TRBD1 (6 bases). Germline V CDR1 and CDR2: SGHTA, FQGNSA. The CDR3 is 14 amino acids. V gave up 2 bases and J gave up 5 bases, with 11 bases separating them. The CDR3 loop reads CASSLQGKGDTQYF. Here the CDR3 DNA reads TGTGCCAGCAGCTTACAGGGGAAGGGAGATACGCAGTATTTT.

The V and J genes are TRBV6-1 and TRBJ2-2; unclear D gene. The germline gives CDR1 MNHNS, CDR2 SASEGT. This CDR3 spans 13 amino acids. Trimming cost V 6 bases and J 3 bases, with 8 bases left between them. The CDR3: CASRVSDTGELFF. In DNA, the CDR3 is TGTGCCAGCAGGGTATCGGACACCGGGGAGCTGTTTTTT.

The chain joins TRBV11-2 to TRBJ2-1, with 7 positions matching TRBD2. V lost 5 bases to trimming and J lost 4 bases; unmatched junction nucleotides: 8. The CDR3 is 15 residues long. The V gene's germline CDR1 is SGHAT and CDR2 FQNNGV. CDR3 in amino acids: CASSLSSGLYNEQFF. In nucleotides, the CDR3 is TGTGCCAGCAGCCTCTCTAGCGGTCTTTACAATGAGCAGTTCTTC.

A single count supports this clone. Relative to the germline gene, one junction end is altered; a read error may explain this. The rearrangement uses TRBV7-8 and TRBJ2-7; weak D call: TRBD1 (6 bases). This CDR3 comprises 11 residues. CDR1 is SGHVS and CDR2 is FQNEAQ in the germline V gene. CDR3 sequence: CASSLGGQGIF. In nucleotides, the CDR3 is TGTGCCAGCAGCTTAGGGGGACAAGGGATCTTC.

V is TRBV5-1 and J is TRBJ2-1; D is ambiguous. The V gene lost 4 bases and the J gene lost 6 bases, with 14 bases spanning the gap. Germline V gives CDR1 SGHRS, CDR2 YFSETQ. The length of the CDR3 is 14 residues. The CDR3 DNA sequence: TGCGCCAGCAGCCCTCAGACCTCTAGCAATGAGCAGTTCTTC. This gives the protein CASSPQTSSNEQFF.

The chain uses TRBV7-6 and TRBJ1-3; D perhaps matches TRBD1 (6 bases). This CDR3 contains 17 residues. The germline gives CDR1 SGHVS, CDR2 FNYEAQ. The V end was cut by 3 bases, the J end by 4 bases, with 19 bases between. CDR3 in DNA: TGTGCCAGCAGCTTGGGGGGGGGCAGGCGTGCCGGAAACACCATATATTTT. Translated, it gives CASSLGGGRRAGNTIYF.

This chain connects TRBV7-9 to TRBJ1-2; weak D call: TRBD1 (5 bases). This CDR3 has 14 residues. The germline V gene has CDR1 SEHNR and CDR2 FQNEAQ (reference sequence). Trimming removed 1 base at V and 4 bases at J, with 10 bases between. Written as DNA, the CDR3 is TGTGCCAGCAGCTTAGGACAGTCTCGCTATGGCTACACCTTC. It translates to CASSLGQSRYGYTF.

The rearrangement joins TRBV5-6 to TRBJ2-3; TRBD1 might be the D (5 bases). Trimming took 4 bases from V and 6 from J, leaving 6 bases between them. Germline CDR1 reads SGHDT; CDR2 reads YYEEEE. The length of the CDR3 is 11 residues. Written as DNA, the CDR3 is TGTGCCAGCAGCAGGGGCGATACGCAGTATTTT. Translated: CASSRGDTQYF.

The V and J genes are TRBV6-6 and TRBJ1-3, with 9 bases aligning to TRBD1. This CDR3 contains 16 residues. J was trimmed by 0 bases and V by 6 bases; bases with no gene match: 6. Germline CDR1 reads MNHNY; CDR2 reads SVGAGI (reference sequence). The CDR3 spells CASRLTGGVSGNTIYF. Written as DNA, the CDR3 is TGTGCCAGCAGGTTAACAGGGGGCGTCTCTGGAAACACCATATATTTT.

The chain carries TRBV6-1 and TRBJ1-5, with D possibly TRBD1 on 5 matching bases. CDR1 and CDR2 from the germline V gene are MNHNS and SASEGT. Trimming removed 4 bases at V and 0 bases at J, with 19 bases between. The CDR3 is 18 amino acids. CDR3 residues: CASSAYGTVLYSNQPQHF. DNA for the CDR3: TGTGCCAGCAGTGCCTATGGGACGGTCCTTTATAGCAATCAGCCCCAGCATTTT.

The chain combines TRBV5-4 with TRBJ2-7; TRBD2 matches at 7 bases. The germline CDR1 and CDR2 sequences are SGHNT and YYREEE (reference sequence). There are 15 residues in the CDR3. V trimming: 4 bases; J trimming: 6 bases; junction bases outside the gene matches: 13. CDR3 protein: CASSPVGGGLAEQYF. CDR3 nucleotide sequence: TGTGCCAGCAGCCCGGTCGGGGGAGGGCTTGCCGAGCAGTACTTC.

This clone was detected once. The J gene is TRBJ1-5, the V gene TRBV9; no clear D. There are 13 residues in the CDR3. V was trimmed by 4 bases and J by 7 bases, leaving 12 bases between them. The V gene's germline CDR1 is SGDLS and CDR2 YYNGEE. The CDR3 sequence: CASSLSGGQPQHF. The CDR3 region has the DNA TGTGCCAGCAGCTTATCAGGTGGGCAGCCCCAGCATTTT.

CDR3 sequence reads: CASRAWETQYF. CDR3 sequence (DNA): TGTGCCAGCAGAGCTTGGGAGACCCAGTACTTC. The chain combines TRBV2 with TRBJ2-5; D is unresolved. CDR3 length equals 11 residues. CDR1 SNHLY and CDR2 FYNNEI come from the germline V gene. The germline V and J ends were trimmed by 6 bases and 5 bases, with 7 bases remaining between them.